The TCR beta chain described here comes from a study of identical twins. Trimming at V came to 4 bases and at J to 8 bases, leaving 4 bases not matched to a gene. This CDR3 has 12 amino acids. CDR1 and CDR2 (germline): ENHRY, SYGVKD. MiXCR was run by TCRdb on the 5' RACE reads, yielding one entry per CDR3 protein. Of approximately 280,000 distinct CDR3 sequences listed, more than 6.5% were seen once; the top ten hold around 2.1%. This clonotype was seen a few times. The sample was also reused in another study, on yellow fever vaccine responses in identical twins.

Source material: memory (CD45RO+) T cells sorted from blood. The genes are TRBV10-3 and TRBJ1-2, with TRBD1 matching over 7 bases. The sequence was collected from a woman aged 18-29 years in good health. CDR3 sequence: CAISGQGDGYTF. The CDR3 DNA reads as TGTGCCATCAGTGGACAGGGTGACGGCTACACCTTC.